This T cell receptor (beta chain) was found in a study of blood T cell repertoires in COVID-19. Using immunoSEQ multiplex PCR, the repertoire was profiled, and TCRdb retains in-frame clones only, with some absent. The table shows about 200,000 clones, with approximately 91% occurring only once. This CDR3 is 16 amino acids long. CDR1 and CDR2 from the germline V gene are LGHNA and YNFKEQ. Trimming pared 0 bases from V and 11 bases from J, leaving 17 bases between. The material sequenced was peripheral blood. V gene TRBV4-2 combines with J gene TRBJ1-6, with a possible D match to TRBD1 (5 bases). This clonotype was sampled from a man aged 50-60 years with COVID-19, enrolled during active disease. The CDR3 protein is CASSQDRSQGMTPLHF. Here the CDR3 DNA reads TGTGCCAGCAGCCAAGATCGTTCCCAGGGTATGACACCCCTCCACTTT.